This T cell receptor (beta chain) was captured in a study of OX40 agonist ivuxolimab in advanced cancers. Background on the study: Patients got intravenous ivuxolimab at 0.01 to 10 mg/kg every 2 weeks. Findings of the study overall: Expanded peripheral T cell antigen specificity was not determined.

This clone was found a few times. Its target is unknown. Assay: immunoSEQ multiplex PCR; the TCRdb copy retains only in-frame clones and omits some. This sample has some 7,000 clones; around 75% occur once, and the top ten carry 73%. Trimming stripped 6 bases from V and 6 bases from J, with 12 bases between. Germline V gene sequence: CDR1 SGHAT, CDR2 FQNNGV. CDR3 length: 12 residues. The chain is built from TRBV11-2 and TRBJ2-7; D uncertain. The sample in question was CD4+ or CD8+ T cells sorted from blood, obtained in a trial of the OX40 agonist ivuxolimab. The TCR was taken from an adult with an advanced solid tumor such as melanoma, head and neck, liver or kidney cancer. CDR3 DNA: TGTGCCAGCAGGGGATGGTTGGTCGAGCAGTACTTC. Protein sequence: CASRGWLVEQYF.